The rows below give T cell receptor beta chains drawn from one sample of a study of early T cells in non-severe SARS-CoV-2 infection. TCRdb re-called the 5' RACE reads through MiXCR, storing one row per CDR3 protein. Among about 72,000 distinct CDR3 sequences listed, roughly 9.1% were seen once. Material: whole blood, obtained at baseline. The receptors originated from an adult who was a healthcare worker with PCR-confirmed SARS-CoV-2 infection or an uninfected control (not recorded which). CDR3s include the opening cysteine and the closing phenylalanine or tryptophan. A D gene is named only where the DNA matches it firmly. The size field is filled for only some rows; it gives once, few, many or a size class.

>TRBJ2-1|NA|TRBV4-1|TRBD1
TGCGCCAGCAGCCGTACAGGGGGCTCGGATGAGCAGTTCTTC
CASSRTGGSDEQFF
>TRBJ2-1|many|TRBV9|NA
TGTGCCAGCAGCGTTGTACCTTGGGATGAGCAGTTCTTC
CASSVVPWDEQFF
>TRBJ2-7|few|TRBV12-3/TRBV12-4|TRBD1
TGTGCCAGCAGTCCCGGACAGGGCGAGCAGTACTTC
CASSPGQGEQYF
>TRBJ1-4|NA|TRBV3-1|NA
TGTGCCAGCAGCCAAAACGGAGCAACTAATGAAAAACTGTTTTTT
CASSQNGATNEKLFF
>TRBJ2-3|NA|TRBV13|TRBD1
TGTGCCAGCAGCCTCCACAGGGGGTCTAGCACAGATACGCAGTATTTT
CASSLHRGSSTDTQYF
>TRBJ2-7|few|TRBV14|NA
TGTGCCAGCAGCCAAGATTTGGGATCCGAGCAGTACTTC
CASSQDLGSEQYF
>TRBJ1-5|many|TRBV6-6|NA
TGTGCCAGCAGCCCCGGACATAACAATCAGCCCCAGCATTTT
CASSPGHNNQPQHF
>TRBJ2-3|many|TRBV11-2|NA
TGTGCCAGCAGCTTATCACTTCGGACAGATACGCAGTATTTT
CASSLSLRTDTQYF
>TRBJ2-1|NA|TRBV7-9|NA
TGTGCCAGCAGCTACGGAGGAGTTAGGTCGAATGAGCAGTTCTTC
CASSYGGVRSNEQFF
>TRBJ2-1|NA|TRBV11-3|TRBD1
TGTGCCAGCAGCCTAAACCGGGACAGGGGCAATGAGCAGTTCTTC
CASSLNRDRGNEQFF
>TRBJ1-6|many|TRBV20-1|TRBD1
TGCAGTGCTAGAGAGGGGACAGCAAATTCACCCCTCCACTTT
CSAREGTANSPLHF
>TRBJ1-2|NA|TRBV2|NA
TGTGCCAGCAGTGAGGAGGTCCACTATGGCTACACCTTC
CASSEEVHYGYTF
>TRBJ2-2|NA|TRBV5-1|NA
TGCGCCAGCAGCTCGTGGGGCGGGGAGCTGTTTTTT
CASSSWGGELFF
>TRBJ1-2|NA|TRBV12-3/TRBV12-4|NA
TGTGCCAGCAGTTTAGGGCCGGGCGGCTATGGCTACACCTTC
CASSLGPGGYGYTF
>TRBJ1-6|few|TRBV7-2|NA
TGTGCCAGCAGCTTGTATGGGCTGTCCCTCCACTTT
CASSLYGLSLHF
>TRBJ2-7|many|TRBV10-2|TRBD1
TGCGCCAGCACCTCAGTCCGGGACAGCCCGTTAGGCGAGCAGTACTTC
CASTSVRDSPLGEQYF
>TRBJ2-2|NA|TRBV18|TRBD2
TGTGCCAGCTCACCAGTGACTAGCGTAAACACCGGGGAGCTGTTTTTT
CASSPVTSVNTGELFF
>TRBJ1-6|NA|TRBV6-5|NA
TGTGCCAGCAGTTACCACACAAGGCGTAATTCACCCCTCCACTTT
CASSYHTRRNSPLHF
>TRBJ2-5|few|TRBV4-1|TRBD1
TGCGCCAGCAGCCACCAACCGGGACAGCAAGAGACCCAGTACTTC
CASSHQPGQQETQYF
>TRBJ2-1|NA|TRBV6-2/TRBV6-3|NA
TGTGCCAGCAGTTACCAGCCGCGGAACAATGAGCAGTTCTTC
CASSYQPRNNEQFF
>TRBJ1-1|NA|TRBV7-3|NA
TGTGCCAGCAGCTTAACGATCAGGGAGAACACTGAAGCTTTCTTT
CASSLTIRENTEAFF
>TRBJ2-3|few|TRBV10-3|TRBD2
TGTGCCATCCGACCTAGCGGGGAAACAGATACGCAGTATTTT
CAIRPSGETDTQYF